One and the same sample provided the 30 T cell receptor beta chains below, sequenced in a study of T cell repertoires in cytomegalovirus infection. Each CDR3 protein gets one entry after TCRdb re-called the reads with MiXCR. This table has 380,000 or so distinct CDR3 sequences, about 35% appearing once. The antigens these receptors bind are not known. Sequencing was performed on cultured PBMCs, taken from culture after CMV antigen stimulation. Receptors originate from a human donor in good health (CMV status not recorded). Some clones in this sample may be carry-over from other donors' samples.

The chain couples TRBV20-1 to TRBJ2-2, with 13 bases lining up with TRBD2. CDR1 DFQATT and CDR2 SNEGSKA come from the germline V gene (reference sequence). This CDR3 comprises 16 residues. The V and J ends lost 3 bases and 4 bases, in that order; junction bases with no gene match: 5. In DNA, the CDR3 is TGCAGTGCTAGTGGACTAGCGGGAGTCATCACCGGGGAGCTGTTTTTT. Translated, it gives CSASGLAGVITGELFF.

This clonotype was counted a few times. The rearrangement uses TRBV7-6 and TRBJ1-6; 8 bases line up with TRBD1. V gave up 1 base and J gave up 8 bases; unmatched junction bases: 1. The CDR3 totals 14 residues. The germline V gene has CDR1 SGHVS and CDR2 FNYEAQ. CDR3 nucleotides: TGTGCCAGCAGCTTAGGACAGGGGTATTCACCCCTCCACTTT. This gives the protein CASSLGQGYSPLHF.

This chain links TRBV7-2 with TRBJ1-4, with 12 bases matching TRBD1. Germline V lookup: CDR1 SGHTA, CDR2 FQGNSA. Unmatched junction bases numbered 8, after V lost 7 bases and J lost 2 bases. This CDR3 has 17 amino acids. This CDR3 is CASNLGTGGFTNEKLFF. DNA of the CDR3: TGTGCCAGCAACTTGGGGACAGGGGGCTTCACTAATGAAAAACTGTTTTTT. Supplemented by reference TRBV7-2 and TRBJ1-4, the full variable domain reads GAGVSQSPSNKVTEKGKDVELRCDPISGHTALYWYRQSLGQGLEFLIYFQGNSAPDKSGLPSDRFSAERTGGSVSTLTIQRTQQEDSAVYLCASNLGTGGFTNEKLFFGSGTQLSVL.

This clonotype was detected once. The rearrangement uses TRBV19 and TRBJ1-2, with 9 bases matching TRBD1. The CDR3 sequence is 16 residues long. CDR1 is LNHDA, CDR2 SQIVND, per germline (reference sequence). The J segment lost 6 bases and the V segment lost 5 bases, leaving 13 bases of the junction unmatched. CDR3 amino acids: CASSSDYRGREDGYTF. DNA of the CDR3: TGTGCCAGTAGTTCCGATTACAGGGGGCGCGAGGATGGCTACACCTTC.

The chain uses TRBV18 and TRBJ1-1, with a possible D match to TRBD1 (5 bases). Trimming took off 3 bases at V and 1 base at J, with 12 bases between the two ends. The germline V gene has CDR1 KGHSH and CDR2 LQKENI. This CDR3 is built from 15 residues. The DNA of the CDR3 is TGTGCCAGCTCACCGCTTCCCACAGGGAACACTGAAGCTTTCTTT. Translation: CASSPLPTGNTEAFF.

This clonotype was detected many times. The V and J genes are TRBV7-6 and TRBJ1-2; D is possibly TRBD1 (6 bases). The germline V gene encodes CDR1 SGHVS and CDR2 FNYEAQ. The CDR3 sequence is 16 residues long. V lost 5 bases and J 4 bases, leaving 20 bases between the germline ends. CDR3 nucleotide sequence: TGTGCCAGCAGCCCCTTAGCGGGGGGCGGCGGCTATGGCTACACCTTC. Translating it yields CASSPLAGGGGYGYTF.

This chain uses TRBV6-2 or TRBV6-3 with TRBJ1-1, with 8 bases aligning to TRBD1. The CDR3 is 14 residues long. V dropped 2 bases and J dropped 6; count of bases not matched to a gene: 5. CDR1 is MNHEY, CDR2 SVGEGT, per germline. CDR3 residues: CASSYLDRGAEAFF. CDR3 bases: TGTGCCAGCAGTTACCTTGACAGGGGCGCTGAAGCTTTCTTT.

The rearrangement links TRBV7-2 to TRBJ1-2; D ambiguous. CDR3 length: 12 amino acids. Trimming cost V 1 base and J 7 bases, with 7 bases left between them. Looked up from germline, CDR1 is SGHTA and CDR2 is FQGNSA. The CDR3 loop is CASSLERSGYTF. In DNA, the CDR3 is TGTGCCAGCAGCTTAGAACGGAGTGGCTACACCTTC.

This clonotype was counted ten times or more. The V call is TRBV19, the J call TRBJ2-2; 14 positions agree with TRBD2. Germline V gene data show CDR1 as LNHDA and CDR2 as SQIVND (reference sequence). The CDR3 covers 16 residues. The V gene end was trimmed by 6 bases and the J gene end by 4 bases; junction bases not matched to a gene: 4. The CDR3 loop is CASRVGLAGVTGELFF. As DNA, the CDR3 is TGTGCCAGTAGGGTGGGACTAGCGGGAGTCACCGGGGAGCTGTTTTTT.

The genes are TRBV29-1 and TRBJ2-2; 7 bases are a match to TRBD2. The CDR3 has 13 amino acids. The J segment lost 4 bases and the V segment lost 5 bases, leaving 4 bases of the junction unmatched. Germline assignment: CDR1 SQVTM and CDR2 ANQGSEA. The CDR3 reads CSVSGISTGELFF. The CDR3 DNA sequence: TGCAGCGTTAGCGGGATATCCACCGGGGAGCTGTTTTTT.

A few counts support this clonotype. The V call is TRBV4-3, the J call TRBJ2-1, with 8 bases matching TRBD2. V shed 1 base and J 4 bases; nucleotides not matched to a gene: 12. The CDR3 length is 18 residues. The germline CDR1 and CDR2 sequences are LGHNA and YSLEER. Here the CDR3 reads CASSQGWSERELYNEQFF. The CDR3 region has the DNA TGCGCCAGCAGCCAAGGTTGGTCAGAGCGGGAGCTTTACAATGAGCAGTTCTTC.

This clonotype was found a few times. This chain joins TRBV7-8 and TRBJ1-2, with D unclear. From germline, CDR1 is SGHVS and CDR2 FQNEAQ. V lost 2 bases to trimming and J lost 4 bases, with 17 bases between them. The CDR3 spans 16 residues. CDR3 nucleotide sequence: TGTGCCAGCAGCTTATATTTGGAAGGAGGAGGCTATGGCTACACCTTC. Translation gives CASSLYLEGGGYGYTF.

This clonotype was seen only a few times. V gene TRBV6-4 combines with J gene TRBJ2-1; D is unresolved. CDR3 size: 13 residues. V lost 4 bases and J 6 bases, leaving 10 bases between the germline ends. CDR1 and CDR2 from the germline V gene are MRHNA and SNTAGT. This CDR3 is CASSGGPPNEQFF. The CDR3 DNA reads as TGTGCCAGCAGTGGCGGCCCTCCCAATGAGCAGTTCTTC.

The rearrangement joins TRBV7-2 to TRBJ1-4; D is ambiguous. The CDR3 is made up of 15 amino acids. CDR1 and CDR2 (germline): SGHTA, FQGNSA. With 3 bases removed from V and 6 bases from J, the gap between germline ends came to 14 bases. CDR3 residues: CASSFLQKLDEKLFF. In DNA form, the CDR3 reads TGTGCCAGCAGCTTTTTGCAGAAACTAGATGAAAAACTGTTTTTT.

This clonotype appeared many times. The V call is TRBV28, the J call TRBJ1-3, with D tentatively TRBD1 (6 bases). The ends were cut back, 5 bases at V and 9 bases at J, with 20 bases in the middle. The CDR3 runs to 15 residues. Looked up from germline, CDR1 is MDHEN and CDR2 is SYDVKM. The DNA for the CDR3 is TGTGCCAGCAGTCAGAGACAGGCCCTTTGGGGCACCATATATTTT. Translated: CASSQRQALWGTIYF.

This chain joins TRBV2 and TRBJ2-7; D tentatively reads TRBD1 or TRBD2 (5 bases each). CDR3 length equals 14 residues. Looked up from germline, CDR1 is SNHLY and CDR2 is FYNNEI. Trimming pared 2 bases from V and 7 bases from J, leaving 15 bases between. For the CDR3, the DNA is TGTGCCAGCAGTGAATACGGGGCAGTGGGGGAGCAGTACGTC. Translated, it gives CASSEYGAVGEQYV.

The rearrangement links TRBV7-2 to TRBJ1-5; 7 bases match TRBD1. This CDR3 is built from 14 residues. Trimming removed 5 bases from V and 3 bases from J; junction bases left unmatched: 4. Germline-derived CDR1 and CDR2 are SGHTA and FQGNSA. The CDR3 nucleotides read TGTGCCAGCAGCCCGGGACAGACCAATCAGCCCCAGCATTTT. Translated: CASSPGQTNQPQHF.

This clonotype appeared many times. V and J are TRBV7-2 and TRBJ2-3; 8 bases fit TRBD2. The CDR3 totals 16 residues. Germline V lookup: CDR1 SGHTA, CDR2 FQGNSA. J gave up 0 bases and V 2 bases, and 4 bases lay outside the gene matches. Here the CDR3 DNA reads TGTGCCAGCAGCTTATTAGCGGGGACGAGCACAGATACGCAGTATTTT. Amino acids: CASSLLAGTSTDTQYF.

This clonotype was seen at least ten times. The CDR3 bases are TGTGCCAGCAGACCCGACAGGACATCCTATGGCTACACCTTC. Protein: CASRPDRTSYGYTF. The rearrangement links TRBV6-1 to TRBJ1-2, with D perhaps matching TRBD1 (6 bases). The CDR3 runs 14 residues. Germline V gene sequence: CDR1 MNHNS, CDR2 SASEGT. V lost 6 bases and J lost 4, with 15 bases in between.

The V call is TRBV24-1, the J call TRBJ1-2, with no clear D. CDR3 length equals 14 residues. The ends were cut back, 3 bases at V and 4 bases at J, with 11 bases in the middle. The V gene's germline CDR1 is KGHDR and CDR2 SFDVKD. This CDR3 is CATSDDPETYGYTF. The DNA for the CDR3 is TGTGCCACCAGTGATGACCCGGAAACCTATGGCTACACCTTC.

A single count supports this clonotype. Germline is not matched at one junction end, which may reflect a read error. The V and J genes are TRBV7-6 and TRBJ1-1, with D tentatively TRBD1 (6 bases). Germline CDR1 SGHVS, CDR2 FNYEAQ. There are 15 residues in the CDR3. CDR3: CASSLGGLVNTEAFF. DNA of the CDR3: TGTGCTAGCAGCTTGGGGGGCTTAGTGAACACTGAAGCTTTCTTT.

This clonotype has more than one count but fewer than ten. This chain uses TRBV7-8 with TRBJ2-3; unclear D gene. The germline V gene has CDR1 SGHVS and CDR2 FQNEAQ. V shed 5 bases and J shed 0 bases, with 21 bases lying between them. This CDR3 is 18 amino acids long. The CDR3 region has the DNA TGTGCCAGCAGCCCGAACCCCCTGCCGACCTCGAGCACAGATACGCAGTATTTT. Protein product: CASSPNPLPTSSTDTQYF.

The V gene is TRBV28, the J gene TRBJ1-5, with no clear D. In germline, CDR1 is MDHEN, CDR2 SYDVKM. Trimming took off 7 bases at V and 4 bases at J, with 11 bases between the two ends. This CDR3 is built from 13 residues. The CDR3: CASNRRANQPQHF. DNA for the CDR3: TGTGCCAGCAATCGACGGGCGAATCAGCCCCAGCATTTT.

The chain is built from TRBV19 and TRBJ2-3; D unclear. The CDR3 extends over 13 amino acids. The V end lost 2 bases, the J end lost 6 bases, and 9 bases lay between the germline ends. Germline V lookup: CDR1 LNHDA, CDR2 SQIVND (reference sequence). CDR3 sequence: CASSIPMGDTQYF. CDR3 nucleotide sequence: TGTGCCAGTAGTATACCAATGGGGGATACGCAGTATTTT.

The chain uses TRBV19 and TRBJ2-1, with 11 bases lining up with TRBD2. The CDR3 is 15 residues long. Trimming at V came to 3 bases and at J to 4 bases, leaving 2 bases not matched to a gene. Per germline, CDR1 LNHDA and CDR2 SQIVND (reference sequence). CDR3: CASSMGTSGYNEQFF. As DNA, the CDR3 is TGTGCCAGTAGTATGGGGACTAGCGGTTACAATGAGCAGTTCTTC.

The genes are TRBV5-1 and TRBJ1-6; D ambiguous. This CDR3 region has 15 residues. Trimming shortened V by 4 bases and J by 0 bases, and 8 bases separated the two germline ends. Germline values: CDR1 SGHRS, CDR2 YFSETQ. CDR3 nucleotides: TGCGCCAGCAGCGGATCGGGCTCCTATAATTCACCCCTCCACTTT. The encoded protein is CASSGSGSYNSPLHF.

As DNA, the CDR3 is TGTGCCAGCAGCTCCTTCGGACAAGCTAACAATGAGCAGTTCTTC. Its protein product is CASSSFGQANNEQFF. The J gene is TRBJ2-1, the V gene TRBV11-2, with D possibly matching TRBD1 (5 bases). The CDR3 covers 15 residues. CDR1 and CDR2 from the germline V gene are SGHAT and FQNNGV. Trimming left V 4 bases short and J 5 bases short, with 15 bases between.

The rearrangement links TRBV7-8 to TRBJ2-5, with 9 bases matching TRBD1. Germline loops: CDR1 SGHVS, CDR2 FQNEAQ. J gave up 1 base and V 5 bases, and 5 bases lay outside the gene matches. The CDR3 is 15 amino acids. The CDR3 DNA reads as TGTGCCAGCAGCATGACAGGGGGAGGCCAAGAGACCCAGTACTTC. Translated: CASSMTGGGQETQYF. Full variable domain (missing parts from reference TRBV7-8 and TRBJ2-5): GAGVSQSPRYKVAKRGQDVALRCDPISGHVSLFWYQQALGQGPEFLTYFQNEAQLDKSGLPSDRFFAERPEGSVSTLKIQRTQQEDSAVYLCASSMTGGGQETQYFGPGTRLLVL.

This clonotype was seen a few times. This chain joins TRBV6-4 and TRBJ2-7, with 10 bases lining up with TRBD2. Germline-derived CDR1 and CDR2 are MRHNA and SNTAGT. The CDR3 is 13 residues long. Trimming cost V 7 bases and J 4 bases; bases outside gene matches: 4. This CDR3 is CASTLAGEYEQYV. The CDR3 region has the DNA TGTGCCAGCACCCTAGCGGGAGAGTACGAGCAGTACGTC.

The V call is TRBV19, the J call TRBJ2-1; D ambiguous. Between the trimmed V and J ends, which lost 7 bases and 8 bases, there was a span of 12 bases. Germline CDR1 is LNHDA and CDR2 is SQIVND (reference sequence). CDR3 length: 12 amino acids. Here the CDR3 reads CASTATSDEQFF. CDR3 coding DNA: TGTGCCAGTACCGCTACTTCGGATGAGCAGTTCTTC.